This T cell receptor beta chain was sequenced in a study of human T cells and chemical hapten exposure listed by TCRdb under 2021. For the wider study: Libraries were pooled for sequencing, and variation in per-sample TCR yields was attributed mainly to small differences in library volumes within the pool. Peripheral blood TCR repertoire changes were tracked in vivo in alopecia patients during primary and secondary sensitization to the hapten diphenylcyclopropenone (DPC). Each blood RNA sample was used to sequence both TCR alpha and TCR beta chains.

The germline ends are 10 bases apart after V is trimmed by 7 bases and J by 5 bases. The CDR3 numbers 12 residues from cysteine through phenylalanine. Only the CDR3 DNA stays, 36 bases, in frame from base 1. The germline V gene specifies SGHTA as CDR1 and FQGNSA as CDR2. Study-level results and caveats: After repeated subsampling, the strength of the expansion versus patch-test correlation and the threshold at which it became significant changed. The number of TCRs above 1 in 1000 frequency did not change with DPC sensitization; there was no evidence of global repertoire structure alterations.

Library construction relied on RACE. Sequencing was performed on a NextSeq 500. Library preparation attached unique molecular identifiers to individual cDNA molecules for quantitative, reproducible TCR counting. Per the original workflow: A median of around 96,000 TCRs per sample was observed, with a range of about 23,224 to 750,000. V, J and CDR3 annotation of the TCR reads was carried out using the Decombinator software suite. Every sample was subsampled to the same number of TCRs (28,000) for the PS versus PT1 abundance plots. TCRs were defined as expanded if absent before sensitization and observed at least eight times at the 2-week time point. TCRdb applied fastp at Q25 and MiXCR to the public reads, then kept only in-frame beta chains. One record per CDR3 amino acid sequence lists the most common genes and DNA. For this entry, the V and J calls and clone size follow TCRdb and not the study's own pipeline. The sample table lists about 65,000 distinct CDR3 sequences, around 6.1% of them with a count of one. The top ten clones comprise around 3.4% of the sample.

According to the study, the label for this sample's time point signals: healthy volunteer bleed at 6 weeks. Total RNA was extracted from unfractionated whole blood that had been collected in Tempus Blood RNA tubes. As TCR sequencing controls, roughly five healthy volunteers were used, with blood taken at day 0, 2 weeks and 6 weeks. Only a few counts were recorded for this clonotype. Its antigen target is currently unknown. Base qualities were left out, and no much larger clone turns up one base away. The clonotype originates from a female donor in good health. Some clones in this sample may be carry-over from other donors' samples. This chain is built from TRBV7-2 and TRBJ2-3, with no D gene named confidently. Specimen: whole blood. The CDR3 loop reads CASTLDKDTQYF. The bases are TGTGCCAGCACCCTTGATAAAGATACGCAGTATTTT.